The present entry profiles one T cell receptor (beta chain) with its context. This clonotype was seen ten or more times. Its cognate antigen has yet to be identified. No clone much larger than this one lies a single base away; base qualities are absent. V and J lose 3 bases and 3 bases, and a span of 9 bases separates them. Reading from cysteine to phenylalanine, the CDR3 counts 12 amino acids. Only CDR3 DNA remains: 36 bases, in frame from the first base. Looking up the germline V gene yields CDR1 SQVTM and CDR2 ANQGSEA. Interpreted using the paper, the time point label stands for: before trial treatment. Donors were enrolled in RACIN, a single-arm phase I dose-escalation trial combining nivolumab, ipilimumab, aspirin, low-dose cyclophosphamide and low-dose radiotherapy. Eligible patients had advanced, TIL-negative solid tumors. The data were obtained in a study of low-dose radiotherapy and immunotherapy resistance in tumors (dated by TCRdb to between 2021 and 2023). Study-level background: In Cohort 1, 0.5 Gy per fraction was delivered every 2 weeks, and a total PTV dose of 6.5 Gy was prescribed. In Cohort 2, 1 Gy per fraction was delivered every two weeks, for a total of 13 Gy over 26 weeks. Patients were given nivolumab as a 240 mg flat dose every two weeks and ipilimumab at 1 mg/kg every six weeks, with both drugs delivered intravenously. Cyclophosphamide 200 mg/m2 was administered intravenously every two weeks, one day before each radiation and immunotherapy administration. Starting on cycle 1 day 1, patients took 300 mg of aspirin by mouth once daily for four cycles. Trial participants were not randomized into treatment groups. The translational analysis covered eight patients: three from the first dose cohort and the first five from the second dose cohort.

TCRdb records Illumina HiSeq 2500 as the sequencer. First-strand cDNA was synthesized with Superscript III and a set of TRAV- and TRBV-specific primers, covering both TCRalpha and TCRbeta chains. TCRs were amplified with Phusion for about 18 PCR cycles using a constant-region primer together with the adapter attached to the V primers. Amplification of the isolated mRNA was done with the MessageAmp II aRNA Amplification Kit, which involved a roughly 17-hour in vitro transcription at 37 degrees C. mRNA for TCR sequencing was isolated with the Dynabeads mRNA DIRECT Purification Kit. Indexed Illumina adapters were added in a second roughly 25-cycle Phusion PCR, and the resulting products were purified with AMPure XP beads. As for how the authors treated the data: Custom Perl scripts were used to pool TCR sequences that encoded the same protein, to remove out-of-frame sequences, and to calculate the abundance of each clonotype. Any TCR sequence supported by only a single read was excluded from analysis. Among the metrics used to describe the repertoires were Shannon entropy, Gini index, clonality, richness, and the frequency of TCRs shared between repertoires. Clones were called with MiXCR by TCRdb after fastp trimmed the public reads at Q25, and only in-frame beta chains were retained. Rows with a matching CDR3 protein are joined into one entry that keeps the most common DNA and genes. The V and J calls shown here were made by TCRdb, not taken from the authors' results. The sample has 75,000 to 95,000 distinct CDR3 sequences on record, 15% to 20% of them singletons. Of the sample, less than 6% is held by the ten largest clones.

The receptor's source is a male donor with prostate cancer. The source was PBMCs, collected before treatment. This chain joins TRBV29-1 to TRBJ2-7; matching of 5 bases hints at TRBD1 as the D gene. The CDR3 sequence is CSVDGQGYEQYF. The sequenced DNA: TGCAGCGTTGACGGGCAGGGCTACGAGCAGTACTTC.